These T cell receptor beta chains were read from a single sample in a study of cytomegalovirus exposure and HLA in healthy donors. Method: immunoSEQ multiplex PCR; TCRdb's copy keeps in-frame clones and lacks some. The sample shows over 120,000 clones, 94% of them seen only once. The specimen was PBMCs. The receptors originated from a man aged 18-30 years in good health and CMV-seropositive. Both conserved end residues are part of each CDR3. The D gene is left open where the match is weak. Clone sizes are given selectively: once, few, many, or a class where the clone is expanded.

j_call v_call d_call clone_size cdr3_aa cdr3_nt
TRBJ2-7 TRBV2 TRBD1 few CASTLGQAPYEQYF TGTGCCAGCACCCTCGGACAGGCCCCCTACGAGCAGTACTTC
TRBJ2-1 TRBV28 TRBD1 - CASSPGTGEYNEQFF TGTGCCAGCAGTCCCGGGACAGGGGAATACAATGAGCAGTTCTTC
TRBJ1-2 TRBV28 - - CASRINTFYYNGYTF TGTGCCAGCAGGATAAACACCTTTTACTATAATGGCTACACCTTC
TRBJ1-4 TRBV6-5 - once CASSPVNNEKLFF TGTGCCAGCAGCCCGGTGAATAATGAAAAACTGTTTTTT
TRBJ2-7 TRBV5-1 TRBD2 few CASSFVTSGSVNEQYF TGCGCCAGCAGCTTTGTTACTAGCGGGAGCGTCAACGAGCAGTACTTC
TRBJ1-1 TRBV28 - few CASSLARNTEAFF TGTGCCAGCAGTTTGGCCCGGAACACTGAAGCTTTCTTT
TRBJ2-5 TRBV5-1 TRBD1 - CASSGDRETQYF TGCGCCAGCAGCGGGGACAGGGAGACCCAGTACTTC
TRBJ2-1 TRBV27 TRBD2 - CASSLSWASGRNNEQFF TGTGCCAGCAGTTTATCTTGGGCTAGCGGGAGGAACAATGAGCAGTTCTTC
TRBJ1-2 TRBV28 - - CASSFSRRSYSDSSFYGYTF TGTGCCAGCAGTTTCAGCAGGCGTTCATATTCGGACAGCAGCTTCTATGGCTACACCTTC
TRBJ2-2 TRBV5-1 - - CASSPNSAGPNTGELFF TGCGCCAGCAGCCCAAATTCGGCAGGGCCGAACACCGGGGAGCTGTTTTTT
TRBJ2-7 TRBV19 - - CATRPQGTGNYEQYF TGTGCCACCAGGCCCCAAGGAACAGGGAACTACGAGCAGTACTTC
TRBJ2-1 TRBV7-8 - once CASSYGTPGDNEQFF TGTGCCAGCAGCTACGGGACACCGGGCGACAATGAGCAGTTCTTC
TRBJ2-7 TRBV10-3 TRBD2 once CAISGLAGEDKSGYEQYF TGTGCCATCAGTGGACTAGCGGGAGAGGATAAGAGCGGCTACGAGCAGTACTTC
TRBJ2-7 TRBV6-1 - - CASSENRASYEQYF TGTGCCAGCAGTGAAAACAGGGCTTCCTACGAGCAGTACTTC
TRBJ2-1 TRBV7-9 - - CASTPLSLDLARHSLFF TGTGCCAGCACACCACTCAGCTTAGATCTAGCGCGTCACTCCCTGTTCTTC
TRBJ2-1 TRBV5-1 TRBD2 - CASSSAAGGSQNEQFF TGCGCCAGCAGCTCTGCAGCGGGAGGGTCCCAAAATGAGCAGTTCTTC
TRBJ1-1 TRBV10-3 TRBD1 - CAISGRQGAGDTEAFF TGTGCCATCAGTGGCCGACAGGGGGCAGGGGACACTGAAGCTTTCTTT
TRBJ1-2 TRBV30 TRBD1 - CAWRDRGRTYYGYTF TGTGCCTGGAGGGACAGGGGGCGAACTTACTATGGCTACACCTTC
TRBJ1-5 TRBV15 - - CATSRDRGSGHNQPQHF TGTGCCACCAGCAGAGACCGTGGTTCGGGACACAATCAGCCCCAGCATTTT
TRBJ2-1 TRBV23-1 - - CASSPPLPAVTYNEQFF TGCGCCAGCAGTCCCCCCCTCCCCGCGGTGACCTACAATGAGCAGTTCTTC
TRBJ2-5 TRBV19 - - CASSIGRKETQYF TGTGCCAGTAGTATTGGCAGAAAAGAGACCCAGTACTTC
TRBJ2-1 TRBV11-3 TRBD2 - CASSLAGTNFGEQFF TGTGCCAGCAGCTTAGCCGGGACTAACTTCGGTGAGCAGTTCTTC
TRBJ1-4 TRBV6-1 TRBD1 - CASETGGLGNEKLFF TGTGCCAGCGAGACAGGGGGCCTCGGTAATGAAAAACTGTTTTTT
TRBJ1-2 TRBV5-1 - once CASSLDRYGYTF TGCGCCAGCAGCTTGGATCGCTATGGCTACACCTTC
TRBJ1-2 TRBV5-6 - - CASSLREVYGYTF TGTGCCAGCAGCTTGCGGGAGGTCTATGGCTACACCTTC
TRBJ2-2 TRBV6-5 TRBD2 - CASSYFLAGAGELFF TGTGCCAGCAGTTACTTCCTAGCGGGAGCTGGGGAGCTGTTTTTT
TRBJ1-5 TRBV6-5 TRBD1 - CASSYSRGQGQPQHF TGTGCCAGCAGTTACTCCAGGGGACAGGGCCAGCCCCAGCATTTT
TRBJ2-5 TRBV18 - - CASSPLGLGTQAQYF TGTGCCAGCTCACCACTGGGACTGGGGACCCAAGCCCAGTACTTC